This T cell receptor beta chain was retrieved from a study of a mutant IDH1 vaccine in newly diagnosed glioma. About this clone itself: The antigen is unknown.

Data came from immunoSEQ multiplex PCR; TCRdb stores just in-frame clones and leaves some out. The sample carries about 64,000 clones, about four fifths recorded once. Time point described: week 11, during vaccination. Each vaccine dose was 300 ug of mutant IDH1 20-mer peptide, with topical imiquimod. The CDR3 runs to 13 residues. The V gene lost 5 bases and the J gene lost 4 bases, with 10 bases spanning the gap. CDR1 is ENHRY, CDR2 SYGVKD, per germline. The clonotype comes from a woman aged 50 to 65 with glioma. Sequencing was performed on PBMCs, taken from a glioma patient whose treatment included an IDH1 peptide vaccine. The chain recombines TRBV10-3 with TRBJ2-3, with D maybe TRBD1 (6 bases). The CDR3 DNA reads TGTGCCATCAGTATTGAGGGGGCAGATACGCAGTATTTT. It yields the protein CAISIEGADTQYF.